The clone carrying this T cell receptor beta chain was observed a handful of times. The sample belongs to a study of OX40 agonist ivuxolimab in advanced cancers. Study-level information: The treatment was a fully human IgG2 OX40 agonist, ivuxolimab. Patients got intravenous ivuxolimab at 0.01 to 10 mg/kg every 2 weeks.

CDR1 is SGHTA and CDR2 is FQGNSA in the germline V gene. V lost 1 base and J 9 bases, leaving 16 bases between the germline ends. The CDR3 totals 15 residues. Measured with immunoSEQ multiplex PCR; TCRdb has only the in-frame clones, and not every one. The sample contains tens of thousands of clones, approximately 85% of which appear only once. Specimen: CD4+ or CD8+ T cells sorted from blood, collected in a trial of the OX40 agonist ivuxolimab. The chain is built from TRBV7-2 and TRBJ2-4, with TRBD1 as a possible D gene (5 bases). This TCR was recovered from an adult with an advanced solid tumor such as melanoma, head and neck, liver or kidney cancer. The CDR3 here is CASSLESGLGSIQYF. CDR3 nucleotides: TGTGCCAGCAGCTTAGAATCAGGGTTAGGAAGCATTCAGTACTTC.